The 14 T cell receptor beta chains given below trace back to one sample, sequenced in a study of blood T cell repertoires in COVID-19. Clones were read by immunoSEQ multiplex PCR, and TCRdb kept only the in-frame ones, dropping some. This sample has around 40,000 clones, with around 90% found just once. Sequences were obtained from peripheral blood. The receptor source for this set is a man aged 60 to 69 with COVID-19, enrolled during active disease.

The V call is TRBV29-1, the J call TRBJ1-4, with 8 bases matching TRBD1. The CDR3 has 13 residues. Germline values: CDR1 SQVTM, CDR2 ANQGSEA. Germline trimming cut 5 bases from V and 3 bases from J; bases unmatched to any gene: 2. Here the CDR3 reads CSVQGASNEKLFF. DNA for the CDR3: TGCAGCGTTCAGGGGGCCTCTAATGAAAAACTGTTTTTT.

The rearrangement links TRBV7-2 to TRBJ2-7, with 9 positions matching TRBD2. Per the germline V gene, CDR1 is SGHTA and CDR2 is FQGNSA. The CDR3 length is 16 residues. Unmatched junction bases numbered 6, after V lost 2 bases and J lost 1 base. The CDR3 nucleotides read TGTGCCAGCAGCTTACGGGGTAGCGGGGGATCCTACGAGCAGTACTTC. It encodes CASSLRGSGGSYEQYF.

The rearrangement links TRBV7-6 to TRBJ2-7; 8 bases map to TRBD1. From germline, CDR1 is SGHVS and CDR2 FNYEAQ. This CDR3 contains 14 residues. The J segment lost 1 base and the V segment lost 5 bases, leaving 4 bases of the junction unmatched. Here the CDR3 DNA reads TGTGCCAGCAGCCAATGGACAGGGTCCTACGAGCAGTACTTC. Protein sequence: CASSQWTGSYEQYF.

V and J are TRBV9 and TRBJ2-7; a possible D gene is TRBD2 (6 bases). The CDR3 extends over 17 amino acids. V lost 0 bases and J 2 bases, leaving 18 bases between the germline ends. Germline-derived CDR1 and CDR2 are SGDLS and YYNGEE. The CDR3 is CASSVAPIAEDTYEQYF. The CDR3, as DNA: TGTGCCAGCAGCGTAGCCCCTATAGCGGAGGACACCTACGAGCAGTACTTC. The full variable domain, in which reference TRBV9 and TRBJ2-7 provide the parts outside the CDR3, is DSGVTQTPKHLITATGQRVTLRCSPRSGDLSVYWYQQSLDQGLQFLIQYYNGEERAKGNILERFSAQQFPDLHSELNLSSLELGDSALYFCASSVAPIAEDTYEQYFGPGTRLTVT.

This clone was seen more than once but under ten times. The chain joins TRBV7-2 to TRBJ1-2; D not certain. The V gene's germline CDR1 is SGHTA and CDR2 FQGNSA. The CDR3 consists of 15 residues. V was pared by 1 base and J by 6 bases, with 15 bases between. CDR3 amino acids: CASSLGLATADGYTF. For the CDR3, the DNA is TGTGCCAGCAGCTTAGGTCTGGCAACGGCGGATGGCTACACCTTC.

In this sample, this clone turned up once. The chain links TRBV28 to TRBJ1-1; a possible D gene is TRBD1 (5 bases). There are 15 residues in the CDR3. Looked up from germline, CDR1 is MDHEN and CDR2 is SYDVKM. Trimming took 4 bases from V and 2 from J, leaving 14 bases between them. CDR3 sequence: CASSSFRGSNTEAFF. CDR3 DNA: TGTGCCAGCAGTTCGTTTAGGGGCAGCAACACTGAAGCTTTCTTT.

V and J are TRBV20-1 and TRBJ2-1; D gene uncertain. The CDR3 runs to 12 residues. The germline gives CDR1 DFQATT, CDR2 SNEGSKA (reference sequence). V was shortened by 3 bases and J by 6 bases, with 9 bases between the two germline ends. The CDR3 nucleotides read TGCAGTGCTAGTCTGGAGCGCAATGAGCAGTTCTTC. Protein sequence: CSASLERNEQFF.

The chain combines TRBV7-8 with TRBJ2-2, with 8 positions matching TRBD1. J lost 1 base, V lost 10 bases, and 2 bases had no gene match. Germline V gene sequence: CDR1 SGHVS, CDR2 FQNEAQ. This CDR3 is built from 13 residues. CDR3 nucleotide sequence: TGTGCCACGGACAGGGAGAACACCGGGGAGCTGTTTTTT. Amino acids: CATDRENTGELFF.

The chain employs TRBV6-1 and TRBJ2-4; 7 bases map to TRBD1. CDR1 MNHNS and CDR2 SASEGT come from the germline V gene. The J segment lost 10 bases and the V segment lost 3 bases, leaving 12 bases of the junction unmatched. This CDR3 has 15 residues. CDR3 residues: CASSDYKGARGIQYF. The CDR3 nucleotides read TGTGCCAGCAGTGATTATAAGGGGGCCAGAGGGATTCAGTACTTC.

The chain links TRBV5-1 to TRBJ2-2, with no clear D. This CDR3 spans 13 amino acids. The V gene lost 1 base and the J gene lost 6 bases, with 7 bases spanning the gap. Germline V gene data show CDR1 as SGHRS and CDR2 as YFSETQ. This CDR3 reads CASSLFGAGELFF. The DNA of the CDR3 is TGCGCCAGCAGCTTGTTCGGAGCCGGGGAGCTGTTTTTT.

The chain's CDR3 is CAISALAGVGDTQYF. In DNA form, the CDR3 reads TGTGCCATCAGTGCCCTAGCGGGAGTAGGTGATACGCAGTATTTT. The chain combines TRBV10-3 with TRBJ2-3, with 10 bases that match TRBD2. The germline V gene encodes CDR1 ENHRY and CDR2 SYGVKD. This CDR3 has 15 amino acids. J was trimmed by 6 bases and V by 4 bases; bases with no gene match: 7.

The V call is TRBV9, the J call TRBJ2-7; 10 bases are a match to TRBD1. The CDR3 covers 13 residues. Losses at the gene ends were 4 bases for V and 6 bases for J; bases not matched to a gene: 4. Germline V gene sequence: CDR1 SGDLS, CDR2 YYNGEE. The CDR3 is CASSFRTGGEQYF. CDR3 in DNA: TGTGCCAGCAGCTTCCGGACAGGGGGCGAGCAGTACTTC.

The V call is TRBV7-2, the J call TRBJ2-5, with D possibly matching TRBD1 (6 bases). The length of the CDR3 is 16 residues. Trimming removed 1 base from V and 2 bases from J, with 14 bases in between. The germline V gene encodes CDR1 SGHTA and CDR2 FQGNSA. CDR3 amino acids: CASSLDPRTDQETQYF. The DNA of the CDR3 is TGTGCCAGCAGCTTAGACCCGCGGACAGATCAAGAGACCCAGTACTTC.

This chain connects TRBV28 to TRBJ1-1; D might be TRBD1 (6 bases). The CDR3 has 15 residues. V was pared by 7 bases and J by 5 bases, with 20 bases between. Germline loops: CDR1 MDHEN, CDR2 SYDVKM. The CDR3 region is CASKIPSDSLTEAFF. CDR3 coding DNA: TGTGCCAGCAAAATCCCCTCGGACAGTTTAACTGAAGCTTTCTTT.